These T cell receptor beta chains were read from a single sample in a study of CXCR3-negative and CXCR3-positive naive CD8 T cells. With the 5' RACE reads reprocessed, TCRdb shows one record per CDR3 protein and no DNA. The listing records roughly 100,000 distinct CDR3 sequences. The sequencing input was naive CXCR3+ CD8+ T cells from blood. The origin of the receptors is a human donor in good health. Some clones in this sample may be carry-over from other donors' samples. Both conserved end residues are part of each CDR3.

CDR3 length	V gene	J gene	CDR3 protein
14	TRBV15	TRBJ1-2	CATIGTAGDYGYTF
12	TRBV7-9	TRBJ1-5	CASSLGNQPQHF
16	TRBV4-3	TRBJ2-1	CASSQGLAGGPNEQFF
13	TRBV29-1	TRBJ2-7	CSARLGLPYEQYF
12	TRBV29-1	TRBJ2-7	CSVEVGTYEQYF
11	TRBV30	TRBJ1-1	CACDGNTEAFF
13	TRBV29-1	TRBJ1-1	CSGLGGLDTEAFF
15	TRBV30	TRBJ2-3	CAWDPQAGVYDTQYF
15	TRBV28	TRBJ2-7	CASSKPYTGEYEQYF
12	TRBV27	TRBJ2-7	CASSSTGGEQYF
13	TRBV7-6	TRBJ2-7	CASSFPIYGEQYF
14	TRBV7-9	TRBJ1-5	CASSSGQPGQPQHF
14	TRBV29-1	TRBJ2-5	CSVEPSGYQETQYF
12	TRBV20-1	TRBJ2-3	CSATEETDTQYF
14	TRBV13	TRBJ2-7	CASSLARYSYEQYF
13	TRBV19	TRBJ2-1	CASNVREGNEQFF
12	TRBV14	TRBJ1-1	CASSPWTLEAFF
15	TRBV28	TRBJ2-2	CASSPDRLNTGELFF
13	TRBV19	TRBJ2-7	CASSPRGLYEQYF
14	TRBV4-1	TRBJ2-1	CASSLLLVTYEQFF
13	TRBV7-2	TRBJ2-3	CASSLIVTDTQYF
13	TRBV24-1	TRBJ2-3	CATSDPWTDTQYF
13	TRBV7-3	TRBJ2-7	CASSEGDSYEQYF
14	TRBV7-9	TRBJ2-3	CASSPTPDRSSQYF
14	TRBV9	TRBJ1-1	CASSAGTGNTEAFF
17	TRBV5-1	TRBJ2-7	CASSLAHTGLLSYEQYF
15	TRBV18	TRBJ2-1	CASSPYGGSYNEQFF
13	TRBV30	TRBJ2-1	CAWRASGSNEQFF
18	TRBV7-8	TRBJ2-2	CASSTGLAGGPRTGELFF
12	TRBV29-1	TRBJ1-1	CSATGVNTEAFF
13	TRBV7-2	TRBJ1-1	CASSLRAGIEAFF
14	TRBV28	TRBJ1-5	CASSLRQGNQPQHF
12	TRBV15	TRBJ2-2	CATSRDGGELFF
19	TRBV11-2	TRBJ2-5	CASSLETTTSPALQETQYF
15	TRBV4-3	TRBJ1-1	CASSQDRTANTEAFF
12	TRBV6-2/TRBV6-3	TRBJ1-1	CASSYFVETAFF
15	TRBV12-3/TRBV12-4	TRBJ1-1	CASSLGRGGWTEAFF
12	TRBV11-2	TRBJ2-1	CASSLDRSEQFF
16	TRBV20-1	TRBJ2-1	CSATSSGALYVGEQFF
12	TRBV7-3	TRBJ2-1	CASSNESGEQFF
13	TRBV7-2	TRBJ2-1	CASSWTAYNEQLF
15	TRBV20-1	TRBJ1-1	CSARDWGLTEFGAFF
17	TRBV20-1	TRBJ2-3	CSARGVVSGRSTDTQYF
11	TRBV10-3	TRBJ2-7	CAISGSYEQYF
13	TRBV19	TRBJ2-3	CASSGLAGGTQYF
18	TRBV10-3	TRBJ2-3	CAISVWGDGLARGDTQYF
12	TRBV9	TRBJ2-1	CASSPGANEQFF
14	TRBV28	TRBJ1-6	CASSLLTENSPLHF
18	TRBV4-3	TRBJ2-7	CASSQARTSGLDAYEQYF
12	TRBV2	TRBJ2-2	CASRAYTGELFF
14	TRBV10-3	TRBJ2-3	CAISESGRDNTQYF
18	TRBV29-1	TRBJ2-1	CSVEAGGERGTLYNEQFF